These 22 T cell receptor beta chains were sequenced from one sample in a study of shared clonotypes between healthy human individuals. The repertoire was sequenced with immunoSEQ multiplex PCR; TCRdb's copy has only in-frame clones and lacks some. The sample carries 1,500,000 or so clones, about 98.5% recorded once. Sample: naive CD4+ T cells sorted from blood. This sample's subset: CD45RA+ positively selected. Receptors originate from a man in his thirties or forties in good health.

This chain connects TRBV18 to TRBJ2-1; possibly TRBD2 for D (6 bases). Looked up from germline, CDR1 is KGHSH and CDR2 is LQKENI. The V gene lost 2 bases and the J gene lost 3 bases, with 11 bases spanning the gap. The length of the CDR3 is 15 residues. The DNA for the CDR3 is TGTGCCAGCTCACCAAGTGCGGGACTCTACAATGAGCAGTTCTTC. Amino acids: CASSPSAGLYNEQFF.

This chain joins TRBV28 and TRBJ2-5; D tentatively fits TRBD1 or TRBD2 (6 bases each). This CDR3 comprises 15 residues. Germline V gives CDR1 MDHEN, CDR2 SYDVKM. V was cut by 6 bases and J by 0 bases, with 14 bases left in between. In DNA form, the CDR3 reads TGTGCCAGCAGCTGGGGGGCAGCACACCAAGAGACCCAGTACTTC. This codes for CASSWGAAHQETQYF.

The rearrangement links TRBV19 to TRBJ2-7; 9 nucleotides match TRBD1. Germline CDR1 reads LNHDA; CDR2 reads SQIVND (reference sequence). There are 14 residues in the CDR3. V shed 5 bases and J 3 bases; nucleotides not matched to a gene: 5. CDR3 coding DNA: TGTGCCAGTAGTCTCGGGACAGGGATCTACGAGCAGTACTTC. As protein: CASSLGTGIYEQYF.

This chain uses TRBV12-1 with TRBJ1-2; whether TRBD1, the table's D call, matches the DNA was not checked. TRBV12-1 is noted as a pseudogene. The CDR3 runs to 14 residues. The CDR3, as DNA: TGTGCCAAGCTGAGGGGGACAGGGAGGTATGGCTACACCTTC. As protein: CAKLRGTGRYGYTF.

The chain is built from TRBV6-5 and TRBJ1-5, with TRBD1 identical over 7 bases. The CDR3 spans 15 residues. CDR1 is MNHEY, CDR2 SVGAGI, per germline. V lost 2 bases to trimming and J lost 3 bases; unmatched junction nucleotides: 4. The CDR3: CASSYKTGSNQPQHF. The DNA of the CDR3 is TGTGCCAGCAGTTACAAGACAGGGTCCAATCAGCCCCAGCATTTT.

To note about this clone: One end of the junction is discordant with germline, which a read error may explain. The V gene is TRBV18, the J gene TRBJ2-1; 8 bases are shared with TRBD1. Germline assignment: CDR1 KGHSH and CDR2 LQKENI. The CDR3 runs to 13 residues. The CDR3 DNA follows: TGTGCCAGCTCTCCGTCAGGGGGCCCGATGGCAGTCTTC. It translates to CASSPSGGPMAVF.

The chain carries TRBV7-2 and TRBJ2-7, with D unresolved. The CDR3 is 15 amino acids. Trimming removed 5 bases at V and 6 bases at J, with 20 bases between. Germline CDR1 SGHTA, CDR2 FQGNSA. Here the CDR3 DNA reads TGTGCCAGCAGCCCCGATAGCCACCGTTTGCCCGAGCAGTACTTC. Residues: CASSPDSHRLPEQYF.

The chain is built from TRBV28 and TRBJ2-1; the D is unclear. This CDR3 has 16 amino acids. The germline V gene has CDR1 MDHEN and CDR2 SYDVKM. The ends were cut back, 1 base at V and 1 base at J, with 11 bases in the middle. The CDR3 spells CASSLSLPSSYNEQFF. CDR3 coding DNA: TGTGCCAGCAGTTTATCTCTCCCGTCTTCCTACAATGAGCAGTTCTTC.

This sequence joins TRBV7-3 and TRBJ2-1; 7 positions match TRBD2. This CDR3 has 16 residues. Germline assignment: CDR1 SGHTA and CDR2 FQGTGA. Trimming cost V 4 bases and J 9 bases; bases outside gene matches: 15. DNA for the CDR3: TGTGCCAGCAGCTCCGCCCCGGGCGGGAGCTGGGGTGAGCAGTTCTTC. Translation: CASSSAPGGSWGEQFF.

CDR3 DNA sequence: TGTGCCAGCAGCTTAGATCGTGCAGTAAAGGGCACCGGGGAGCTGTTTTTT. Its protein product is CASSLDRAVKGTGELFF. The chain combines TRBV7-8 with TRBJ2-2; D uncertain. CDR3 size: 17 residues. V lost 1 base and J lost 4, with 16 bases in between. The germline V gene has CDR1 SGHVS and CDR2 FQNEAQ.

The chain combines TRBV11-2 with TRBJ2-7; D uncertain. CDR3 length: 14 residues. The V gene lost 5 bases and the J gene lost 3 bases, with 14 bases spanning the gap. The germline V gene has CDR1 SGHAT and CDR2 FQNNGV. This CDR3 reads CASSLLHKDYEQYF. The CDR3 DNA sequence: TGTGCCAGCAGCCTACTCCATAAGGACTACGAGCAGTACTTC. Filled out from reference TRBV11-2 and TRBJ2-7, the complete variable domain reads EAGVAQSPRYKIIEKRQSVAFWCNPISGHATLYWYQQILGQGPKLLIQFQNNGVVDDSQLPKDRFSAERLKGVDSTLKIQPAKLEDSAVYLCASSLLHKDYEQYFGPGTRLTVT.

The chain joins TRBV7-9 to TRBJ1-3; D ambiguous. This CDR3 contains 16 residues. The germline V and J ends were trimmed by 5 bases and 1 base, with 15 bases remaining between them. CDR1 SEHNR and CDR2 FQNEAQ come from the germline V gene (reference sequence). The DNA of the CDR3 is TGTGCCAGCAGCCAGCATTCTGGAGTTTCTGGAAACACCATATATTTT. Its protein is CASSQHSGVSGNTIYF.

The chain joins TRBV5-1 to TRBJ2-3; 9 bases map to TRBD2. The CDR3 spans 18 residues. Germline CDR1 reads SGHRS; CDR2 reads YFSETQ. After removal of 0 bases from V and 3 bases from J, the junction contained 11 bases not matched to a gene. The chain's CDR3 is CASSLAKYGTSRTDTQYF. Here the CDR3 DNA reads TGCGCCAGCAGCTTGGCCAAGTACGGGACTAGCAGGACAGATACGCAGTATTTT.

The chain combines TRBV6-6 with TRBJ2-3; possibly TRBD1 for D (6 bases). The CDR3 covers 15 residues. Germline values: CDR1 MNHNY, CDR2 SVGAGI (reference sequence). Between the trimmed V and J ends, which lost 2 bases and 4 bases, there was a span of 13 bases. The CDR3 loop is CASSYPRRGPDTQYF. Written as DNA, the CDR3 is TGTGCCAGCAGTTACCCCCGCAGGGGCCCAGATACGCAGTATTTT.

The chain employs TRBV18 and TRBJ2-5; the D gene is possibly TRBD1 (7 bases). From germline, CDR1 is KGHSH and CDR2 LQKENI. CDR3 size: 15 residues. Deletions cut 3 bases from V and 5 bases from J, with 16 bases between. CDR3 DNA: TGTGCCAGCTCACCTCTCGCGGCAGGGGGGGAGACCCAGTACTTC. Protein sequence: CASSPLAAGGETQYF.

CDR3 region: CAWDRENTEAFF. For the CDR3, the DNA is TGTGCCTGGGACCGGGAGAACACTGAAGCTTTCTTT. The chain joins TRBV30 to TRBJ1-1, with unresolved D. V lost 5 bases and J 1 base, leaving 8 bases between the germline ends. The CDR3 length is 12 residues. The germline V gene encodes CDR1 GTSNPN and CDR2 SVGIG (reference sequence).

The J gene is TRBJ1-2, the V gene TRBV6-5; 9 bases map to TRBD1. CDR3 length: 15 amino acids. V lost 2 bases, J lost 6 bases, and 7 bases stayed unmatched. Germline CDR1 MNHEY, CDR2 SVGAGI. Written as DNA, the CDR3 is TGTGCCAGCAGTTACGGGGGAAGGACAGGGGATGGCTACACCTTC. This sequence encodes CASSYGGRTGDGYTF.

The V and J genes are TRBV15 and TRBJ2-1; D is unclear. Trimming pared 1 base from V and 0 bases from J, leaving 16 bases between. The length of the CDR3 is 18 residues. The V gene's germline CDR1 is LNHNV and CDR2 YYDKDF (reference sequence). The chain's CDR3 is CATSRVRLERYSYNEQFF. Here the CDR3 DNA reads TGTGCCACCAGCAGAGTAAGACTCGAAAGGTACTCCTACAATGAGCAGTTCTTC.

The chain uses TRBV28 and TRBJ2-2; D gene unclear. The length of the CDR3 is 13 residues. The V end lost 6 bases, the J end lost 0 bases, and 5 bases lay between the germline ends. CDR1 MDHEN and CDR2 SYDVKM come from the germline V gene. The CDR3 DNA reads as TGTGCCAGCAGAAGTTCGAACACCGGGGAGCTGTTTTTT. Translating gives CASRSSNTGELFF.

This clone was observed a few times. The V and J genes are TRBV10-3 and TRBJ2-2; no clear D. The CDR3 consists of 11 residues. The V gene's germline CDR1 is ENHRY and CDR2 SYGVKD. V was clipped by 4 bases and J by 8 bases, with 5 bases between them. The CDR3 DNA follows: TGTGCCATCAGTGGCCCTGGGGAGCTGTTTTTT. Its translation is CAISGPGELFF.

This chain uses TRBV6-6 with TRBJ2-2; 9 bases fit TRBD2. The CDR3 runs 14 residues. Looked up from germline, CDR1 is MNHNY and CDR2 is SVGAGI (reference sequence). J was trimmed by 3 bases and V by 4 bases; bases with no gene match: 0. CDR3 region: CASSSSGDTGELFF. The DNA for the CDR3 is TGTGCCAGCAGTTCTAGCGGGGACACCGGGGAGCTGTTTTTT.

The table lists this clone with a count of one. The chain joins TRBV7-9 to TRBJ2-5; 9 nucleotides line up with TRBD1. Germline V CDR1 and CDR2: SEHNR, FQNEAQ (reference sequence). After removal of 3 bases from V and 5 bases from J, the junction contained 1 base not matched to a gene. This CDR3 contains 13 residues. For the CDR3, the DNA is TGTGCCAGCAGCTTCGGACAGGGGGAGACCCAGTACTTC. Translated: CASSFGQGETQYF.